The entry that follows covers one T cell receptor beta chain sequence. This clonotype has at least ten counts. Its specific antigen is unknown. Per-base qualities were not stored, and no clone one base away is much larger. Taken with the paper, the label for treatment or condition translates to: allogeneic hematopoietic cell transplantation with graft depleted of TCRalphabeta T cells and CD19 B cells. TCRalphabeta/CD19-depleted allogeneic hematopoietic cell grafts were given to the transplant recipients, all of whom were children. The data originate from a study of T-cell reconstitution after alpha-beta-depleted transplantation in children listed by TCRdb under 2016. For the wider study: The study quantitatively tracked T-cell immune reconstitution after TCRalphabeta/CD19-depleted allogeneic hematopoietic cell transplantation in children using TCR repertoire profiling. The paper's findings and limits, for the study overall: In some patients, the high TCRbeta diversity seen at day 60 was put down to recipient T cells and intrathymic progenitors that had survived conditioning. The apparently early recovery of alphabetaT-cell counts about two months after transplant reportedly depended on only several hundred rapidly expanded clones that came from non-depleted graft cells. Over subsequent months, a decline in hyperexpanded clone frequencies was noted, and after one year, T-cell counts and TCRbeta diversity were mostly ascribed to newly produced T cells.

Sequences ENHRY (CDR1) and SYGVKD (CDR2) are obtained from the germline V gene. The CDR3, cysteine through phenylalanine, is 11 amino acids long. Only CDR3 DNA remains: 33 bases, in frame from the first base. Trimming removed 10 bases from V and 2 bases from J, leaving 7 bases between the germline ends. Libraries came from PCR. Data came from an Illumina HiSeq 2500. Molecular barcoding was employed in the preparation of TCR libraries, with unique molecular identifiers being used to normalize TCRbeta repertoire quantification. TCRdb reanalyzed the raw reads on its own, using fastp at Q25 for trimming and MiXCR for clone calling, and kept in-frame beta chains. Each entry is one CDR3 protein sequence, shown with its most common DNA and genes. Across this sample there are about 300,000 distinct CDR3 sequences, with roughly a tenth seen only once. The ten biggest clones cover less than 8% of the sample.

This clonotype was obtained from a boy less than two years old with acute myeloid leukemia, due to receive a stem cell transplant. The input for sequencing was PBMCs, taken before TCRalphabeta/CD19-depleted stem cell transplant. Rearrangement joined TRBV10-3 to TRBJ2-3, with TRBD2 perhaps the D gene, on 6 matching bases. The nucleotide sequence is TGTGCCACGGGACTCACAGATACGCAGTATTTT. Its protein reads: CATGLTDTQYF.